This TCR beta chain was observed in a study of blood T cell repertoires in COVID-19. Study at large: COVID-19 samples from acute and convalescent phases originated in the United States, Italy and Spain.

Sequencing was performed with immunoSEQ multiplex PCR; in TCRdb, only in-frame clones are kept and a portion is missing. The sample shows some 66,000 clones, 70% to 90% of them seen only once. CDR3 size: 12 residues. Germline CDR1 reads SGHNT; CDR2 reads YENEEA. With 3 bases removed from V and 4 bases from J, the gap between germline ends came to 6 bases. The sequence derives from a woman aged 55 to 70 with acute or convalescent COVID-19. The V gene is TRBV11-3, the J gene TRBJ2-5; D perhaps matches TRBD1 (6 bases). Sequenced material: peripheral blood. CDR3: CASSFRGETQYF. The CDR3 DNA follows: TGTGCCAGCAGCTTCAGGGGAGAGACCCAGTACTTC.